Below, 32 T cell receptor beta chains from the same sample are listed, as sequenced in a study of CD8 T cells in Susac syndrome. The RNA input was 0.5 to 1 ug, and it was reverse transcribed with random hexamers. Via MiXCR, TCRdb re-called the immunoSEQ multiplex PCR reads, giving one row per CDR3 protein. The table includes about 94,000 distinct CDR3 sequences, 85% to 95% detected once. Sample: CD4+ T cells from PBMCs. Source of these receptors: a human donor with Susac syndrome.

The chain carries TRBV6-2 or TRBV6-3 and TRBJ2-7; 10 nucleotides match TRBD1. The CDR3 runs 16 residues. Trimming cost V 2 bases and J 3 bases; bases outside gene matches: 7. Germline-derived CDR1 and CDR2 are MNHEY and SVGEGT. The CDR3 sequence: CASSYPLTGGHYEQYF. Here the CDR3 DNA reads TGTGCCAGCAGTTACCCCCTGACAGGGGGCCACTACGAGCAGTACTTC.

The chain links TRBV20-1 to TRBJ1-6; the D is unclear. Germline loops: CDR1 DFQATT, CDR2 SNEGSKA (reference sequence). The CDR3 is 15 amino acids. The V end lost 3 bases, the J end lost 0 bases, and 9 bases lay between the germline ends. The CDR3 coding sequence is TGCAGTGCTAGTAGGGATAACTCCTATAATTCACCCCTCCACTTT. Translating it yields CSASRDNSYNSPLHF.

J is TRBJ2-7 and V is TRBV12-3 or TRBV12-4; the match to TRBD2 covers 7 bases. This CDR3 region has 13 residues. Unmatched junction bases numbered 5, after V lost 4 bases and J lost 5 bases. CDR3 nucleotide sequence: TGTGCCAGCAGTTCAAGGGAGGGGAACGAGCAGTACTTC. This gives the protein CASSSREGNEQYF.

DNA for the CDR3: TGTGCCAGTAGTGCGGGACTAGCGGACGCCAAAAACATTCAGTACTTC. Encoded protein: CASSAGLADAKNIQYF. This chain uses TRBV19 with TRBJ2-4; 11 bases map to TRBD2. The ends lost 5 bases at V and 1 base at J; junction bases unmatched: 4. The CDR3 runs 16 residues. Germline CDR1 is LNHDA and CDR2 is SQIVND (reference sequence).

CDR3: CASSLVGSGNTIYF. The CDR3 coding sequence is TGTGCCAGCAGCTTAGTAGGGTCCGGAAACACCATATATTTT. The chain links TRBV7-9 to TRBJ1-3, with no clear D. V lost 1 base to trimming and J lost 4 bases, with 8 bases between them. Germline V lookup: CDR1 SEHNR, CDR2 FQNEAQ (reference sequence). The CDR3 contains 14 residues.

The DNA for the CDR3 is TGCAGTGCCGGCCTAGTTTACCAAGAGACCCAGTACTTC. This encodes CSAGLVYQETQYF. The V and J genes are TRBV20-1 and TRBJ2-5, with D hard to call. This CDR3 is built from 13 residues. Between the trimmed V and J ends, which lost 6 bases and 0 bases, there was a span of 11 bases. CDR1 and CDR2 (germline): DFQATT, SNEGSKA (reference sequence).

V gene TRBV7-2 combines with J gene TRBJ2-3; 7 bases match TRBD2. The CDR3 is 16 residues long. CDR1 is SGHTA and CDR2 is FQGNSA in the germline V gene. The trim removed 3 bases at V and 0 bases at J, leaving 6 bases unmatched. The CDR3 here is CASSFIGGVSTDTQYF. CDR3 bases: TGTGCCAGCAGCTTCATTGGGGGGGTTAGCACAGATACGCAGTATTTT. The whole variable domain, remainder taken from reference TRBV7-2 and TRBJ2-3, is GAGVSQSPSNKVTEKGKDVELRCDPISGHTALYWYRQSLGQGLEFLIYFQGNSAPDKSGLPSDRFSAERTGGSVSTLTIQRTQQEDSAVYLCASSFIGGVSTDTQYFGPGTRLTVL.

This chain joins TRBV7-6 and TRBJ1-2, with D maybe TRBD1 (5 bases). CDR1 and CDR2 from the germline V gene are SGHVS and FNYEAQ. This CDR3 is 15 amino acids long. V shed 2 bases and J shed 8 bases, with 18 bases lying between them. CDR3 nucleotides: TGTGCCAGCAGCTTACAGGGCCTAGGAGCAGGGGGCTACACCTTC. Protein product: CASSLQGLGAGGYTF.

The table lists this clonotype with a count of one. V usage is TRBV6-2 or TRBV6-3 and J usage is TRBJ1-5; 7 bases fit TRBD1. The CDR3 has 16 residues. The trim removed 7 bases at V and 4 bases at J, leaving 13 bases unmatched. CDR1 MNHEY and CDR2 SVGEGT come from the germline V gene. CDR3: CASTTTLTGSNQPQHF. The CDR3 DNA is TGTGCCAGCACTACCACATTGACAGGGAGTAATCAGCCCCAGCATTTT.

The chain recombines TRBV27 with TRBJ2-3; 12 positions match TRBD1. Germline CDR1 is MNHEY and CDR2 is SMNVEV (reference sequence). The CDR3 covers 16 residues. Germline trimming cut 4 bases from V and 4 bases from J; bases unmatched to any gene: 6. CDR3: CASSSGQGAIPDTQYF. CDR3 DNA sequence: TGTGCCAGCAGTTCGGGACAGGGGGCAATCCCAGATACGCAGTATTTT.

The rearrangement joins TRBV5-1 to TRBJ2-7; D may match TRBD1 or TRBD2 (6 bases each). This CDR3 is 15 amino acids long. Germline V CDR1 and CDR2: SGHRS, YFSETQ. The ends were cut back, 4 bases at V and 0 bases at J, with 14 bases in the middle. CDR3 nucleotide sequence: TGCGCCAGCAGCCTGCGGGACATCGACTCCTACGAGCAGTACTTC. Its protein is CASSLRDIDSYEQYF.

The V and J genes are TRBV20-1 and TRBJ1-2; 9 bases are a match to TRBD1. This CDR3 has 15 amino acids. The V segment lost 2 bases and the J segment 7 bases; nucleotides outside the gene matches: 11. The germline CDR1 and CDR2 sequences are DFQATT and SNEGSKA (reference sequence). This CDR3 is CSARSPGTGGSGYTF. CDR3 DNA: TGCAGTGCTAGATCCCCCGGCACAGGGGGCAGTGGCTACACCTTC.

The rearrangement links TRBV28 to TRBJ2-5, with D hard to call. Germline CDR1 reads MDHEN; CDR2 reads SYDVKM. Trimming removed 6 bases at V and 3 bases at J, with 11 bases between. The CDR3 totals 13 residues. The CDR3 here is CASSQTRKETQYF. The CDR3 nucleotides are TGTGCCAGCAGCCAGACAAGGAAAGAGACCCAGTACTTC.

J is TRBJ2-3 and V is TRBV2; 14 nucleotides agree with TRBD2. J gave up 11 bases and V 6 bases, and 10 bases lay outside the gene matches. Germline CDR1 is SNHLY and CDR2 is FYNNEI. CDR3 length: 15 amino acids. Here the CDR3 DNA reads TGTGCCAGCAGCGTGACTAGCGGGGGGGCCGGATGGCAGTATTTT. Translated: CASSVTSGGAGWQYF.

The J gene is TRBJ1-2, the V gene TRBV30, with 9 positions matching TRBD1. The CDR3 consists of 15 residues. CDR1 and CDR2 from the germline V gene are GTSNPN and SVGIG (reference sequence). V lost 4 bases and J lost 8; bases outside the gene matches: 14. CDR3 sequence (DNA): TGTGCCTGGATCCCCAGGACAGGGGATAGCCGGGGCTACACCTTC. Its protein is CAWIPRTGDSRGYTF.

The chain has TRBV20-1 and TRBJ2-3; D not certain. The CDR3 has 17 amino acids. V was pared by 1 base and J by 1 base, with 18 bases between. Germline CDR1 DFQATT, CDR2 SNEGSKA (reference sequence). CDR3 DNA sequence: TGCAGTGCTAGAGTTCCTCTTGCGCGGCTGCGCACAGATACGCAGTATTTT. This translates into CSARVPLARLRTDTQYF.

This CDR3 reads CASSLNKFQYF. Here the CDR3 DNA reads TGTGCCAGCAGCCTCAACAAGTTCCAGTACTTC. The chain employs TRBV2 and TRBJ2-5; no definite D call. The CDR3 sequence is 11 residues long. CDR1 and CDR2 from the germline V gene are SNHLY and FYNNEI. Trimming left V 6 bases short and J 10 bases short, with 12 bases between.

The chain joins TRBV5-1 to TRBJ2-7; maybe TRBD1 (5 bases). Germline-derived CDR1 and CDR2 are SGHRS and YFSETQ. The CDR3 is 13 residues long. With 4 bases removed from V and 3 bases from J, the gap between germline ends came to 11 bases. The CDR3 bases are TGCGCCAGCAGCGTGGGGCCAGTCTACGAGCAGTACTTC. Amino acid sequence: CASSVGPVYEQYF.

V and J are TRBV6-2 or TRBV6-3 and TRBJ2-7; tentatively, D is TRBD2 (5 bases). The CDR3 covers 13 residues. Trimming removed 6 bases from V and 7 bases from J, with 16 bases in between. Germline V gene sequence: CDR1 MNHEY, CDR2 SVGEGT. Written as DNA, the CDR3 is TGTGCCAGCAGGATTCCGGGATTTGTAGAGCAGTACTTC. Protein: CASRIPGFVEQYF.

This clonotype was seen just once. The CDR3 here is CASSPGRFQETQYF. In nucleotides, the CDR3 is TGTGCCAGCAGCCCCGGACGGTTTCAAGAGACCCAGTACTTC. The chain employs TRBV3-1 and TRBJ2-5; D not certain. Trimming stripped 4 bases from V and 2 bases from J, with 11 bases between. The CDR3 sequence is 14 residues long. Germline CDR1 is LGHDT and CDR2 is YNNKEL (reference sequence).

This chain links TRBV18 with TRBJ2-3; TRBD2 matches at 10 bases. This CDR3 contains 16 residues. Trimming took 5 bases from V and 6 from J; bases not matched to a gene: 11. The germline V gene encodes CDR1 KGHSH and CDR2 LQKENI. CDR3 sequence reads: CASSDTPGLAYDTQYF. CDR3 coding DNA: TGTGCCAGCTCAGACACTCCGGGACTAGCGTATGATACGCAGTATTTT. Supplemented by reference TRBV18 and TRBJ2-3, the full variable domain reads NAGVMQNPRHLVRRRGQEARLRCSPMKGHSHVYWYRQLPEEGLKFMVYLQKENIIDESGMPKERFSAEFPKEGPSILRIQQVVRGDSAAYFCASSDTPGLAYDTQYFGPGTRLTVL.

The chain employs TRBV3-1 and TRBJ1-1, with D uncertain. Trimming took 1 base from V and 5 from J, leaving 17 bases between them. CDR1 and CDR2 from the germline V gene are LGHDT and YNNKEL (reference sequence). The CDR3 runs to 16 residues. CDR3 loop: CASSQGHQVVSTEAFF. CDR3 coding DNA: TGTGCCAGCAGCCAAGGACACCAGGTGGTGAGTACTGAAGCTTTCTTT.

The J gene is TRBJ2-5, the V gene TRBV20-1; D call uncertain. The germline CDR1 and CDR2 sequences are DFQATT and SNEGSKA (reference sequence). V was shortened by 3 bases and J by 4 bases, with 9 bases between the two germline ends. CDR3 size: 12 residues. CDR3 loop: CSARFTLETQYF. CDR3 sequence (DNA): TGCAGTGCTAGGTTTACACTAGAGACCCAGTACTTC.

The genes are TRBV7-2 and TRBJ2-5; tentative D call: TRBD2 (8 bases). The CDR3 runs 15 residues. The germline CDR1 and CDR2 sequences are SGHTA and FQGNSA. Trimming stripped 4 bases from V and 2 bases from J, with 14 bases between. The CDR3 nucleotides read TGTGCCAGCAGCTCAGGGGGGACTAGTCAAGAGACCCAGTACTTC. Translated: CASSSGGTSQETQYF.

The CDR3 sequence is CSASSGDSPLHF. The CDR3, as DNA: TGCAGTGCTAGCTCAGGGGATTCACCCCTCCACTTT. This chain connects TRBV20-1 to TRBJ1-6; perhaps TRBD1 as D (6 bases). With 3 bases removed from V and 8 bases from J, the gap between germline ends came to 8 bases. CDR3 length: 12 residues. CDR1 is DFQATT, CDR2 SNEGSKA, per germline (reference sequence).

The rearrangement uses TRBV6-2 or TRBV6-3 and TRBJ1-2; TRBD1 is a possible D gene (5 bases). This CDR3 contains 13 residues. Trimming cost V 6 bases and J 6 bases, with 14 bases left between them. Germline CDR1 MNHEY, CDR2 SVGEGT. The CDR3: CASSPGRTHGYTF. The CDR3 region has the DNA TGTGCCAGCAGCCCGGGACGGACCCATGGCTACACCTTC.

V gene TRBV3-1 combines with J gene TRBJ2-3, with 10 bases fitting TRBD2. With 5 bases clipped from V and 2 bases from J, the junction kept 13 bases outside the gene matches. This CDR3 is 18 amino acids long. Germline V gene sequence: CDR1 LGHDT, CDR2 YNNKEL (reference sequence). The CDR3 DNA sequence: TGTGCCAGCAGCGGCGGGCTAGCGGGGGCCGGGTCCACAGATACGCAGTATTTT. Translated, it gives CASSGGLAGAGSTDTQYF.

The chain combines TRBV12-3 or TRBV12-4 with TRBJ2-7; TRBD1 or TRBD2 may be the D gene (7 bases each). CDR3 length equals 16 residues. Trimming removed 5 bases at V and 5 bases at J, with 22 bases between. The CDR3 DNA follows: TGTGCCAGCAGTATAAGGACAGGCCCGGGAGGAGACGAGCAGTACTTC. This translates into CASSIRTGPGGDEQYF.

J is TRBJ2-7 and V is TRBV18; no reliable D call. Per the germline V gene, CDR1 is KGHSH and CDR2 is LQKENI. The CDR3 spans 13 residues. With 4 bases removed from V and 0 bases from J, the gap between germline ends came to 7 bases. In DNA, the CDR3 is TGTGCCAGCTCACGAGACAACTCCTACGAGCAGTACTTC. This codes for CASSRDNSYEQYF. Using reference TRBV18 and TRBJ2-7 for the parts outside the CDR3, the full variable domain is NAGVMQNPRHLVRRRGQEARLRCSPMKGHSHVYWYRQLPEEGLKFMVYLQKENIIDESGMPKERFSAEFPKEGPSILRIQQVVRGDSAAYFCASSRDNSYEQYFGPGTRLTVT.

The CDR3 reads CASSPGTGEQYF. The CDR3 DNA follows: TGCGCCAGCAGCCCGGGGACTGGAGAGCAGTACTTC. This chain uses TRBV5-1 with TRBJ2-7, with TRBD2 as a possible D gene (6 bases). V lost 4 bases, J lost 7 bases, and 12 bases lay in between. Germline V gives CDR1 SGHRS, CDR2 YFSETQ. This CDR3 region has 12 residues.

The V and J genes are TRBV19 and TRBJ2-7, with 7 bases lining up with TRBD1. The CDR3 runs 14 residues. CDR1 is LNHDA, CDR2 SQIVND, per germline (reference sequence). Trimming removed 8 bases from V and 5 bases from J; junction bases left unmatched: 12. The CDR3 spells CASSPGTVNHEQYF. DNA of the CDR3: TGTGCCAGTTCCCCCGGGACAGTGAACCACGAGCAGTACTTC.

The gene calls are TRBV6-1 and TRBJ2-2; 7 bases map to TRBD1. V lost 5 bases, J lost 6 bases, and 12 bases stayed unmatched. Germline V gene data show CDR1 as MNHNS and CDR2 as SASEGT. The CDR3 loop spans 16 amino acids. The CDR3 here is CASSTTGVSVAGELFF. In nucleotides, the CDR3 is TGTGCCAGCAGTACCACAGGGGTTTCTGTCGCCGGGGAGCTGTTTTTT.